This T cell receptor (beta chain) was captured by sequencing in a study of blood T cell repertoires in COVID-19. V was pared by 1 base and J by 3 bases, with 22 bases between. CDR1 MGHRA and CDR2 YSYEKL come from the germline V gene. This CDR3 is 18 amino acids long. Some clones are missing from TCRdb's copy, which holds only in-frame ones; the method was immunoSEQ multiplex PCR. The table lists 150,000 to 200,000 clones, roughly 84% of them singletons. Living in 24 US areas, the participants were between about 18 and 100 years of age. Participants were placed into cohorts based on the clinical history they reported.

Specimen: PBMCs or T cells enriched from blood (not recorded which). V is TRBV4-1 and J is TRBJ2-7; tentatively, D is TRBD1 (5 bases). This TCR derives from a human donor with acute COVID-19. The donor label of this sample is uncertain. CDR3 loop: CASSQVVVTRGFHYEQYF. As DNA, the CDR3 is TGCGCCAGCAGCCAAGTAGTAGTGACAAGGGGTTTCCACTACGAGCAGTACTTC.